The sequence of this TCR beta chain was determined in a study of blood T cell repertoires in COVID-19. Study at large: Both acute and convalescent COVID-19 samples were obtained from the United States, Italy and Spain. In each case, the material was cDNA or gDNA derived from T cells, B-cell-depleted T cells, or PBMCs.

Per the authors' pipeline: Nucleated cell counts were estimated from reference gene primer amplification. Sequencing used immunoSEQ multiplex PCR; TCRdb keeps in-frame clones, though not all of them. V and J calls and clone size are given by that table; D and trimming were obtained from the DNA. The sample lists about 64,000 clones, 70% to 85% occurring once. The sequencing sample was made of peripheral blood. The sequence derives from a human donor in a cohort sampled during active COVID-19.

CDR3 region: CASSPAGGGREKLFF. The DNA of the CDR3 is TGTGCCAGCAGCCCCGCGGGGGGAGGGCGCGAAAAACTGTTTTTT. The gene calls are TRBV5-4 and TRBJ1-4; tentatively, D is TRBD1 (5 bases). CDR1 and CDR2 (germline): SGHNT, YYREEE (reference sequence). This CDR3 has 15 residues. V gave up 4 bases and J gave up 8 bases, with 18 bases separating them.